This paragraph reports one TCR beta chain. The CDR3 is 15 amino acids. V lost 1 base and J lost 7, with 11 bases in between. Per the germline V gene, CDR1 is SGHAT and CDR2 is FQNNGV. These data are taken from a study of blood T cell repertoires in COVID-19. Repertoires were generated with immunoSEQ multiplex PCR, while TCRdb's copy carries only in-frame clones and drops some. Of some 300,000 clones in the sample, around nine tenths are singletons; the top ten hold 1.5% to 2%. The TCR originated in a woman aged 40-49 years who had recovered from COVID-19. Sequenced material: PBMCs or T cells enriched from blood (not recorded which). The chain has TRBV11-2 and TRBJ1-6; the D is unclear. CDR3 bases: TGTGCCAGCAGCTTAGTCAGGCAGCACAATTCACCCCTCCACTTT. It codes for CASSLVRQHNSPLHF.